Listed here are 28 T cell receptor beta chains from one sample, sequenced in a study of cytomegalovirus exposure and HLA in healthy donors. In the PCR, 60 Vbeta and 13 Jbeta primers were used. Here immunoSEQ multiplex PCR was the method, and the copy in TCRdb shows in-frame clones only, minus some. The top ten clones hold around 1.5% of a sample with about 120,000 clones, approximately 80% of them seen once. Sequenced: PBMCs. The receptors stem from a woman aged 18-29 years in good health and CMV-seronegative.

This chain joins TRBV21-1 and TRBJ2-7; the table's D call, TRBD1, was not checked against the DNA. TRBV21-1 is listed as a pseudogene. The CDR3 totals 16 residues. This CDR3 reads CASSKNKGTVTYEQYF. The CDR3 DNA sequence: TGTGCCAGCAGCAAGAATAAGGGGACAGTAACCTACGAGCAGTACTTC.

The rearrangement joins TRBV5-6 to TRBJ2-5, with D tentatively TRBD2 (6 bases). The length of the CDR3 is 15 residues. Per germline, CDR1 SGHDT and CDR2 YYEEEE. V lost 0 bases to trimming and J lost 5 bases, with 14 bases between them. The CDR3 loop reads CASSLVTGVWETQYF. CDR3 in DNA: TGTGCCAGCAGCTTGGTGACGGGAGTCTGGGAGACCCAGTACTTC.

The J gene is TRBJ1-5, the V gene TRBV6-5; TRBD1 might be the D (5 bases). Germline loops: CDR1 MNHEY, CDR2 SVGAGI. This CDR3 is built from 15 residues. The V gene lost 5 bases and the J gene lost 1 base, with 12 bases spanning the gap. The CDR3 DNA reads TGTGCCAGCAGTACGTTACGGGGGAGCAATCAGCCCCAGCATTTT. This gives the protein CASSTLRGSNQPQHF.

The V gene is TRBV19, the J gene TRBJ1-2; TRBD1 matches 8 bases. J was trimmed by 4 bases and V by 6 bases; bases with no gene match: 10. CDR3 length equals 15 residues. CDR1 LNHDA and CDR2 SQIVND come from the germline V gene (reference sequence). In nucleotides, the CDR3 is TGTGCCAGTAGGGTTACAGGGGGGGAAACCTATGGCTACACCTTC. This encodes CASRVTGGETYGYTF.

A single count supports this clone. Written as DNA, the CDR3 is TGTGCCTGGAGTCTCCTATCCACAGATACGCAGTATTTT. Protein: CAWSLLSTDTQYF. The chain recombines TRBV30 with TRBJ2-3; D is unclear. CDR1 is GTSNPN and CDR2 is SVGIG in the germline V gene (reference sequence). This CDR3 is 13 amino acids long. V lost 2 bases, J lost 2 bases, and 8 bases lay in between. The variable domain in full, completed from reference TRBV30 and TRBJ2-3, reads SQTIHQWPATLVQPVGSPLSLECTVEGTSNPNLYWYRQAAGRGLQLLFYSVGIGQISSEVPQNLSASRPQDRQFILSSKKLLLSDSGFYLCAWSLLSTDTQYFGPGTRLTVL.

This clone was detected only once. This sequence joins TRBV9 and TRBJ2-7; 7 bases agree with TRBD2. The germline gives CDR1 SGDLS, CDR2 YYNGEE. V gave up 5 bases and J gave up 5 bases; unmatched junction bases: 1. The length of the CDR3 is 11 residues. CDR3 residues: CASRGGDEQYF. CDR3 sequence (DNA): TGTGCCAGCAGGGGGGGGGACGAGCAGTACTTC.

The chain has TRBV6-1 and TRBJ2-7, with D perhaps TRBD2 (6 bases). With 6 bases removed from V and 0 bases from J, the gap between germline ends came to 15 bases. The length of the CDR3 is 15 residues. CDR1 MNHNS and CDR2 SASEGT come from the germline V gene. CDR3 nucleotide sequence: TGTGCCAGCAGGACCTTAGCGGAAAGCTCCTACGAGCAGTACTTC. This codes for CASRTLAESSYEQYF.

The J gene is TRBJ1-5, the V gene TRBV19; 10 positions agree with TRBD1. The trim removed 4 bases at V and 4 bases at J, leaving 7 bases unmatched. The germline V gene encodes CDR1 LNHDA and CDR2 SQIVND (reference sequence). CDR3 length equals 16 residues. The CDR3 sequence: CASSTRQGAVNQPQHF. CDR3 sequence (DNA): TGTGCCAGTAGTACCAGACAGGGGGCAGTTAATCAGCCCCAGCATTTT.

The rearrangement uses TRBV5-6 and TRBJ2-5; 7 nucleotides match TRBD1. The DNA matches TRBJ2-7 better at its end, which makes the J call doubtful. The CDR3 totals 14 residues. CDR1 and CDR2 (germline): SGHDT, YYEEEE. The CDR3 DNA is TGTGCCAGCAGCTTCCGGACAGGCCCTGGCGAGCAGTACTTC. It codes for CASSFRTGPGEQYF.

Only a few counts were recorded for this clone. This chain links TRBV12-5 with TRBJ1-2, with D hard to call. Trimming shortened V by 5 bases and J by 8 bases, and 9 bases separated the two germline ends. The V gene's germline CDR1 is LGHNT and CDR2 FRNRAP. The CDR3 is made up of 11 amino acids. In DNA, the CDR3 is TGTGCTAGTGGTGACTCACGCGGCTACACCTTC. This codes for CASGDSRGYTF. Combining the CDR3 with reference TRBV12-5 and TRBJ1-2 gives the whole variable domain DARVTQTPRHKVTEMGQEVTMRCQPILGHNTVFWYRQTMMQGLELLAYFRNRAPLDDSGMPKDRFSAEMPDATLATLKIQPSEPRDSAVYFCASGDSRGYTFGSGTRLTVV.

The chain carries TRBV6-5 and TRBJ2-7; 7 bases agree with TRBD2. The CDR3 spans 15 residues. Trimming removed 8 bases from V and 0 bases from J; junction bases left unmatched: 10. Per the germline V gene, CDR1 is MNHEY and CDR2 is SVGAGI. The CDR3 coding sequence is TGTGCCAGCCGGGTACAAGCGGGGACCTCCTACGAGCAGTACTTC. It codes for CASRVQAGTSYEQYF.

The chain employs TRBV29-1 and TRBJ1-2, with 12 bases that match TRBD1. The CDR3 is 13 residues long. Germline loops: CDR1 SQVTM, CDR2 ANQGSEA. V shed 6 bases, J shed 8 bases, and the junction held 7 bases outside the gene matches. In DNA form, the CDR3 reads TGCAGCGTAAACCGGGACAGGGGGCTCGGCTACACCTTC. It specifies CSVNRDRGLGYTF.

The chain recombines TRBV19 with TRBJ2-1, with TRBD2 as a possible D gene (6 bases). Germline V gene lookup returns CDR1 LNHDA and CDR2 SQIVND (reference sequence). CDR3 length: 15 amino acids. The V and J ends lost 1 base and 7 bases respectively, with 14 bases between them. CDR3 sequence: CASSIVRGAGNEQFF. CDR3 in DNA: TGTGCCAGTAGTATAGTGAGGGGCGCGGGAAATGAGCAGTTCTTC.

This sequence joins TRBV6-1 and TRBJ1-6; weak D call: TRBD1 (6 bases). V lost 4 bases to trimming and J lost 9 bases, with 19 bases between them. The length of the CDR3 is 16 residues. Germline V gene lookup returns CDR1 MNHNS and CDR2 SASEGT. The CDR3 reads CASSAQGGVKSSPLHF. The CDR3 DNA reads as TGTGCCAGCAGTGCCCAAGGGGGGGTAAAAAGTTCACCCCTCCACTTT.

Points on this clone: One junction end disagrees with the germline gene, perhaps due to a read error. The V and J genes are TRBV19 and TRBJ2-4; D perhaps matches TRBD2 (6 bases). CDR1 LNHDA and CDR2 SQIVND come from the germline V gene (reference sequence). The CDR3 totals 16 residues. This CDR3 reads CASSRSEGKAKNSQYF. The CDR3 DNA reads as TGTGCCAGTAGTAGGTCGGAGGGAAAAGCCAAAAACAGTCAGTACTTC. The complete variable domain, with remaining parts taken from reference TRBV19 and TRBJ2-4, reads DGGITQSPKYLFRKEGQNVTLSCEQNLNHDAMYWYRQDPGQGLRLIYYSQIVNDFQKGDIAEGYSVSREKKESFPLTVTSAQKNPTAFYLCASSRSEGKAKNSQYFGAGTRLSVL.

The chain links TRBV6-5 to TRBJ1-4, with 11 bases fitting TRBD1. V was pared by 7 bases and J by 7 bases, with 5 bases of the junction left unmatched. Per the germline V gene, CDR1 is MNHEY and CDR2 is SVGAGI. CDR3 size: 14 residues. The CDR3 is CASNTGTGGEKLFF. The CDR3 coding sequence is TGTGCCAGCAATACCGGGACAGGGGGTGAAAAACTGTTTTTT.

This sequence joins TRBV4-3 and TRBJ1-6; possible D gene TRBD1, 6 bases. CDR1 and CDR2 (germline): LGHNA, YSLEER. CDR3 length: 14 amino acids. Trimming removed 1 base from V and 11 bases from J, with 12 bases in between. The CDR3 sequence: CASSQVGQVPPLHF. The CDR3 nucleotides are TGCGCCAGCAGCCAAGTGGGACAAGTGCCACCCCTCCACTTT.

The chain recombines TRBV7-8 with TRBJ2-3, with 8 bases aligning to TRBD1. Germline V gene sequence: CDR1 SGHVS, CDR2 FQNEAQ. The CDR3 consists of 11 residues. CDR3 protein: CAQGAGDTQYF. The CDR3 coding sequence is TGTGCTCAGGGGGCTGGGGATACGCAGTATTTT.

This clone was observed once. The chain combines TRBV11-2 with TRBJ1-6; 8 bases align to TRBD1. CDR3 length equals 13 residues. Trimming removed 4 bases from V and 17 bases from J; junction bases left unmatched: 10. CDR1 is SGHAT, CDR2 FQNNGV, per germline. The CDR3 region is CASSWGQALTVHF. The CDR3 DNA sequence: TGTGCCAGCAGCTGGGGACAGGCCCTGACTGTCCACTTT.

V usage is TRBV27 and J usage is TRBJ1-3; no clear D. CDR3 length equals 15 residues. V lost 6 bases and J lost 0, with 12 bases in between. CDR1 MNHEY and CDR2 SMNVEV come from the germline V gene (reference sequence). CDR3 amino acids: CASRGSLFSGNTIYF. The CDR3 DNA is TGTGCCAGCAGGGGGAGTCTTTTCTCTGGAAACACCATATATTTT.

Of note for this clone: Germline is not matched at one junction end, which may reflect a read error. The chain is built from TRBV5-1 and TRBJ1-1; D remains ambiguous. This CDR3 is built from 12 residues. Per germline, CDR1 SGHRS and CDR2 YFSETQ. The CDR3 sequence: CASRLATEGAFF. CDR3 coding DNA: TGCGCCAGCAGATTGGCTACCGAGGGAGCTTTCTTT.

The chain recombines TRBV10-3 with TRBJ2-5, with 8 positions matching TRBD1. The CDR3 has 14 residues. The germline gives CDR1 ENHRY, CDR2 SYGVKD. The J segment lost 4 bases and the V segment lost 3 bases, leaving 4 bases of the junction unmatched. CDR3 residues: CAISDAGGGETQYF. CDR3 nucleotide sequence: TGTGCCATCAGTGACGCAGGGGGCGGAGAGACCCAGTACTTC.

This clone appeared once. V gene TRBV18 combines with J gene TRBJ1-4; tentatively, D is TRBD1 (5 bases). The germline V gene encodes CDR1 KGHSH and CDR2 LQKENI. This CDR3 spans 13 amino acids. The ends were cut back, 4 bases at V and 9 bases at J, with 12 bases in the middle. The CDR3 sequence: CASSLQEDKKLFF. CDR3 nucleotides: TGTGCCAGCTCACTACAGGAAGATAAAAAACTGTTTTTT.

About this clone itself: Additional DNA sequences in this sample encode the identical CDR3. This chain joins TRBV5-4 and TRBJ1-3; D is possibly TRBD1 (6 bases). The germline V gene has CDR1 SGHNT and CDR2 YYREEE (reference sequence). This CDR3 comprises 14 residues. Trimming left V 3 bases short and J 0 bases short, with 7 bases between. In DNA form, the CDR3 reads TGTGCCAGCAGCTCGGACAGCTCTGGAAACACCATATATTTT. Translating gives CASSSDSSGNTIYF.

The rearrangement uses TRBV18 and TRBJ2-1; D might be TRBD2 (6 bases). Between the trimmed V and J ends, which lost 1 base and 0 bases, there was a span of 16 bases. This CDR3 comprises 18 residues. The germline V gene encodes CDR1 KGHSH and CDR2 LQKENI. The CDR3 loop is CASSPLVSSAFSYNEQFF. The CDR3 DNA reads TGTGCCAGCTCACCACTGGTCTCTAGCGCTTTCTCCTACAATGAGCAGTTCTTC.

The chain combines TRBV5-1 with TRBJ2-7; D is unresolved. CDR3 length: 13 amino acids. CDR1 is SGHRS and CDR2 is YFSETQ in the germline V gene. V was trimmed by 2 bases and J by 2 bases, leaving 8 bases between them. CDR3 sequence: CASSFEQPYEQYF. As DNA, the CDR3 is TGCGCCAGCAGCTTTGAACAGCCCTACGAGCAGTACTTC. Filled out from reference TRBV5-1 and TRBJ2-7, the complete variable domain reads KAGVTQTPRYLIKTRGQQVTLSCSPISGHRSVSWYQQTPGQGLQFLFEYFSETQRNKGNFPGRFSGRQFSNSRSEMNVSTLELGDSALYLCASSFEQPYEQYFGPGTRLTVT.

This rearrangement joins TRBV7-2 to TRBJ2-7, with 9 bases aligning to TRBD1. From germline, CDR1 is SGHTA and CDR2 FQGNSA. V lost 5 bases, J lost 6 bases, and 11 bases stayed unmatched. The CDR3 consists of 15 residues. The chain's CDR3 is CASSASRGTGSEQYF. The DNA of the CDR3 is TGTGCCAGCAGCGCCTCTAGGGGGACAGGGAGCGAGCAGTACTTC.

Of note for this clone: This CDR3 is also generated by other DNA sequences in the sample. J is TRBJ1-2 and V is TRBV13; TRBD1 matches at 10 bases. With 4 bases clipped from V and 1 base from J, the junction kept 12 bases outside the gene matches. The CDR3 runs 18 residues. The germline V gene encodes CDR1 PRHDT and CDR2 FYEKMQ (reference sequence). The CDR3 DNA is TGTGCCAGCAGCTCAAATCGGGACAGGGGCTTAATTAACTATGGCTACACCTTC. It translates to CASSSNRDRGLINYGYTF.